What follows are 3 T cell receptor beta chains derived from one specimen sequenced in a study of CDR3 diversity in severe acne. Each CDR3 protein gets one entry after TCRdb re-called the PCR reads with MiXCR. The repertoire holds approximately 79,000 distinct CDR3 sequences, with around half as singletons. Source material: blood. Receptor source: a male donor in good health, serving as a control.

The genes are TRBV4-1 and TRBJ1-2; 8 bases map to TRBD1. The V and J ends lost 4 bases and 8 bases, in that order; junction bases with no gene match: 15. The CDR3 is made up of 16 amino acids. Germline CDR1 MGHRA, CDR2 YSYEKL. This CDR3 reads CASSPRGGQALDGYTF. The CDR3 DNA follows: TGCGCCAGCAGCCCCCGGGGGGGACAGGCCCTGGACGGCTACACCTTC.

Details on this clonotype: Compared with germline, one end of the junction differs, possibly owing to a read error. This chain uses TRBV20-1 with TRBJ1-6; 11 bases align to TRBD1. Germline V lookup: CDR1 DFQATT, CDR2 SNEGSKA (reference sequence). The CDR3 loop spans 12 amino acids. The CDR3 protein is CSARSPGTGGDF. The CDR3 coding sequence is TGCAGTGCTAGATCGCCGGGGACAGGGGGAGACTTT.

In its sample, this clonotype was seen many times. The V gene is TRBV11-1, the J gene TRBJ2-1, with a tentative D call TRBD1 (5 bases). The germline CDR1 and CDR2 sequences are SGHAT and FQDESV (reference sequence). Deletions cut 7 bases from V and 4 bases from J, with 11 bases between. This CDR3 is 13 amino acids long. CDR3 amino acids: CASTGQWYNEQFF. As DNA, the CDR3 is TGTGCCAGCACAGGGCAGTGGTACAATGAGCAGTTCTTC. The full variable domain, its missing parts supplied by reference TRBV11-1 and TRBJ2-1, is EAEVAQSPRYKITEKSQAVAFWCDPISGHATLYWYRQILGQGPELLVQFQDESVVDDSQLPKDRFSAERLKGVDSTLKIQPAELGDSAMYLCASTGQWYNEQFFGPGTRLTVL.